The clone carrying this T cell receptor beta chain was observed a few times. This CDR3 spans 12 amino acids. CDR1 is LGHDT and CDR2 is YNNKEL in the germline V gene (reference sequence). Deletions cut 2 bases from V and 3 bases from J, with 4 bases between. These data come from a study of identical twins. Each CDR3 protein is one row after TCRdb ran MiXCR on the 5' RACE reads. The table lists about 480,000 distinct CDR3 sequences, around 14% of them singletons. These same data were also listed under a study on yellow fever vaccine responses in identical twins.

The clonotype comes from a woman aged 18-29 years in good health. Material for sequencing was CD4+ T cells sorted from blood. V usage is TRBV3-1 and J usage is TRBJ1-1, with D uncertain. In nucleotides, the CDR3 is TGTGCCAGCAGCCAACAGGACACTGAAGCTTTCTTT. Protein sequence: CASSQQDTEAFF. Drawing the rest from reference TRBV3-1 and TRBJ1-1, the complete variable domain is DTAVSQTPKYLVTQMGNDKSIKCEQNLGHDTMYWYKQDSKKFLKIMFSYNNKELIINETVPNRFSPKSPDKAHLNLHINSLELGDSAVYFCASSQQDTEAFFGQGTRLTVV.